The present TCR beta chain was sequenced within a study of blood T cell repertoires in COVID-19. Study in general: The United States, Italy and Spain provided the acute and convalescent COVID-19 samples. PBMCs, B-cell-depleted T cells, or T cells provided the cDNA or gDNA that made up the material.

The V gene lost 6 bases and the J gene lost 4 bases, with 10 bases spanning the gap. Germline CDR1 is MDHEN and CDR2 is SYDVKM. The CDR3 sequence is 13 residues long. In the original workflow: Researchers report that nucleated cell counts were estimated from reference gene primer amplification. The protocol was immunoSEQ multiplex PCR, while the TCRdb copy is restricted to in-frame clones and leaves out a portion. Clonal size and the V and J genes are those of that table, whereas D and trimming came from the DNA. Here the sample spans tens of thousands of clones, about nine tenths being singletons. The material sequenced was peripheral blood. This sequence originates from a man aged 25-45 years with acute or convalescent COVID-19. The chain links TRBV28 to TRBJ1-5; perhaps TRBD1 as D (6 bases). The DNA for the CDR3 is TGTGCCAGCAGACAGGGTACAAATCAGCCCCAGCATTTT. This codes for CASRQGTNQPQHF.